This T cell receptor beta chain is from a study of T cell responses to AZD1222 COVID-19 vaccine. Study-wide points: Reportedly, close to half of spike-specific TCRs are directed against unmutated variant regions. Females outnumbered males among donors, who were mostly white British; clonal diversity was possibly underestimated. After the peak T cell response, and only then, were repertoires sampled.

For this clone: Its antigen is undetermined.

CDR3 length: 17 amino acids. The trim removed 2 bases at V and 3 bases at J, leaving 9 bases unmatched. Germline V gene lookup returns CDR1 MNHNS and CDR2 SASEGT. Libraries were prepared by immunoSEQ multiplex PCR; TCRdb keeps only in-frame clonotypes and omits some of them. The sample lists about 86,000 clones, about 92% occurring once. The gene calls are TRBV6-1 and TRBJ2-7; 11 nucleotides agree with TRBD2. The material was peripheral blood, obtained on day 0 of AZD1222 vaccination. This TCR derives from an adult in good health. CDR3 sequence reads: CASSEPNSGGASYEQYF. Here the CDR3 DNA reads TGTGCCAGCAGTGAACCAAATAGCGGGGGGGCCAGCTACGAGCAGTACTTC.